This TCR beta chain was identified during a study of shared clonotypes between healthy human individuals. Study outcomes and limitations: Specimens sampled were limited to blood, with tissue repertoires likely differing. Richness estimates generally favored naive over memory subsets. Generation probabilities were higher for clonotypes shared across all four sorted-subset donors than for unshared ones. Owing to a small donor count, the genetic and exposure-history diversity represented was limited.

Comment on this clone: Its antigen is as yet unknown.

V lost 8 bases to trimming and J lost 5 bases, with 19 bases between them. CDR3 length: 15 amino acids. In germline, CDR1 is MNHEY, CDR2 SMNVEV (reference sequence). The repertoire was sequenced with immunoSEQ multiplex PCR; TCRdb's copy has only in-frame clones and lacks some. In the table there are 2 million to 3 million clones, approximately 90% of which are singletons. The specimen sequenced was naive CD4+ T cells sorted from blood. Noted subset: CD45RA+ positively selected. This TCR was sampled from a man between 18 and 35 years old in good health. The chain employs TRBV27 and TRBJ2-1; D is ambiguous. As DNA, the CDR3 is TGTGCCAGCCGGATAGGGTCCCCTTTTAACAATGAGCAGTTCTTC. It is translated as CASRIGSPFNNEQFF.